This T cell receptor (beta chain) was recovered during a study of Graves' ophthalmopathy and Graves' hyperthyroidism. Study details: Stable hyperthyroidism referred to disease that showed no ophthalmopathy within 18 months of follow-up.

Study-wide results and caveats: The model predicted progression of ophthalmopathy with a sensitivity of roughly 65%, and its specificity was roughly 77%.

RNA transcripts were the template, and TCR beta CDR3 regions were amplified from them. RT-PCR was first run with HTBI primers, then multiplex PCR in a second round. MiXCR, applied by TCRdb to the multiplex PCR reads, yields one record per CDR3 protein. The sample lists about 1.2 million distinct CDR3 sequences, 35% to 40% seen once, with over 8.5% in the top ten. This clonotype was seen only a few times. Its antigen is unidentified. Trimming took off 7 bases at V and 7 bases at J, with 20 bases between the two ends. CDR1 is LNHDA, CDR2 SQIVND, per germline (reference sequence). CDR3 length equals 15 residues.

V gene TRBV19 combines with J gene TRBJ1-5; unclear D gene. The source of this sequence is an adult man with Graves' hyperthyroidism. Source material: peripheral blood or thyroid tissue (not recorded which). The CDR3 DNA reads as TGTGCCAGTACCGAAATGTCCGGGGTGGGGCAGCCCCAGCATTTT. Amino acids: CASTEMSGVGQPQHF.